The rows below give T cell receptor beta chains drawn from one sample of a study of T cells in Graves' hyperthyroidism and ophthalmopathy. TCRdb reanalysed the multiplex PCR reads using MiXCR and keeps one entry per CDR3 protein. The table has a few hundred thousand distinct CDR3 sequences, about 14% seen once. The sample was blood. The source is a man aged 30-40 years with Graves' hyperthyroidism that later progressed to Graves' ophthalmopathy. CDR3s include the opening cysteine and the closing phenylalanine or tryptophan. The D gene is left open where the match is weak. Clone size is shown for a subset of rows, as once, few, many or a class of expanded clone.

CSAIQVGGGSYEQYF | TGCAGTGCTATCCAGGTGGGGGGGGGGTCCTACGAGCAGTACTTC | TRBV20-1 | TRBD2 | many | TRBJ2-7
CASSLAGGRRNTIYF | TGTGCCAGCAGCTTAGCCGGAGGGCGAAGAAACACCATATATTTT | TRBV7-9 | - | - | TRBJ1-3
CASSSLPAGYEQYF | TGTGCCAGCAGCTCCCTCCCAGCTGGCTACGAGCAGTACTTC | TRBV7-8 | - | many | TRBJ2-7
CASSLVGGAGSDTQYF | TGTGCCAGCAGCTTAGTCGGGGGGGCCGGGTCAGATACGCAGTATTTT | TRBV11-1 | TRBD2 | many | TRBJ2-3
CASSQGVQGSAQHF | TGTGCCAGCAGCCAAGGAGTCCAGGGTTCGGCCCAGCATTTT | TRBV3-1 | - | - | TRBJ1-5
CASSFVAGGPRETQYF | TGTGCCAGCAGCTTCGTAGCGGGGGGGCCCCGAGAGACCCAGTACTTC | TRBV7-2 | TRBD2 | many | TRBJ2-5
CASSLADSQETQYF | TGTGCCAGCAGCTTAGCGGACAGTCAAGAGACCCAGTACTTC | TRBV11-3 | - | many | TRBJ2-5
CASSGGQGSSYEQYF | TGTGCCAGCAGCGGGGGACAGGGGAGTTCCTACGAGCAGTACTTC | TRBV7-9 | TRBD1 | many | TRBJ2-7
CASSDGTGDTGELFF | TGTGCCAGCAGTGACGGGACAGGGGACACCGGGGAGCTGTTTTTT | TRBV6-4 | TRBD1 | many | TRBJ2-2
CASSEQGKGSPLHF | TGTGCCAGCAGTGAACAGGGTAAAGGTTCACCCCTCCACTTT | TRBV2 | - | many | TRBJ1-6
CASSLRGEQTYEQYF | TGCGCCAGCAGCTTGAGGGGGGAGCAAACCTACGAGCAGTACTTC | TRBV5-1 | - | many | TRBJ2-7
CASSLGPGRNIGELFF | TGTGCCAGCAGCTTAGGCCCAGGGAGAAACATCGGGGAGCTGTTTTTT | TRBV11-3 | - | many | TRBJ2-2
CASGWTRLAGGAGELFF | TGTGCTAGTGGTTGGACCCGACTAGCGGGGGGGGCCGGGGAGCTGTTTTTT | TRBV12-5 | TRBD2 | - | TRBJ2-2